This entry describes one T cell receptor (beta chain). Its specificity is not known. Individual cDNA molecules had unique molecular identifiers attached to them by the library. One entry per CDR3 protein, called by TCRdb with MiXCR from the RACE reads. This sample has fewer than 100,000 distinct CDR3 sequences, with around 12% found just once. In germline, CDR1 is MDHEN, CDR2 SYDVKM. V shed 6 bases and J shed 6 bases, with 11 bases lying between them. The CDR3 spans 12 residues. These data originate in a study of human T cells and chemical hapten exposure. Overall study results and limits: With DPC sensitization, TCRs exceeding 1 in 1000 frequency showed no change.

Stated time point: patch test 1, 2 weeks after DPC sensitization. Treatment: therapeutic diphenylcyclopropenone sensitization with weekly scalp DPC. The chain joins TRBV28 to TRBJ1-1; no clear D. The receptor's source is a woman aged 40 to 50 with alopecia areata. Some clones in this sample may be carry-over from other donors' samples. Sequenced here: whole blood, sampled in connection with sensitization to the hapten diphenylcyclopropenone (DPC). CDR3 protein: CASRPSASEAFF. CDR3 nucleotides: TGTGCCAGCAGGCCTAGTGCCTCTGAAGCTTTCTTT.